The rows below give T cell receptor beta chains drawn from one sample of a study of blood T cell repertoires in COVID-19. Here immunoSEQ multiplex PCR was the method, and the copy in TCRdb shows in-frame clones only, minus some. The sample has about 120,000 clones, around nine tenths seen once. Sequenced material: peripheral blood. The receptors derive from a human donor with active COVID-19. The donor label of this sample is uncertain. CDR3s include the opening cysteine and the closing phenylalanine or tryptophan. D genes are given only for firm matches. Only some rows state a clone size, as once, few, many or a class for expanded clones.

J | size | D | V | DNA | CDR3
TRBJ2-1 | . | TRBD2 | TRBV6-1 | TGTGCCAGCAGTGTAAGTAGCGGGGGACGAAGCAATGAGCAGTTCTTC | CASSVSSGGRSNEQFF
TRBJ2-7 | . | TRBD1 | TRBV11-1 | TGTGCCAGCAGCTTCGCCGGGACAGGGGGCTACGAGCAGTACTTC | CASSFAGTGGYEQYF
TRBJ2-2 | . | TRBD2 | TRBV30 | TGTGCCGGGATAGCGGGGTCCGGGGAGCTGTTTTTT | CAGIAGSGELFF
TRBJ2-1 | . | TRBD2 | TRBV6-1 | TGTGCCAGCAGTGAAAGCGGGGGGAAGGGTGGGCAGTTCTTC | CASSESGGKGGQFF
TRBJ2-3 | once | TRBD1 | TRBV7-3 | TGTGCCAGCAGCTTAAGGGGGACAGGGAGCACAGATACGCAGTATTTT | CASSLRGTGSTDTQYF
TRBJ1-2 | once | . | TRBV5-6 | TGTGCCAGCAGCTTGGCTCCAGGGGTGGGCTATGGCTACACCTTC | CASSLAPGVGYGYTF
TRBJ1-1 | . | TRBD1 | TRBV12-3/TRBV12-4 | TGTGCCAGCAGTCCCGACAGGGCCCCTGAAGCTTTCTTT | CASSPDRAPEAFF
TRBJ2-5 | . | TRBD2 | TRBV24-1 | TGTGCCACCAGTGATTTCCGGGGGGGAGAGACCCAGTACTTC | CATSDFRGGETQYF
TRBJ1-3 | . | . | TRBV9 | TGTGCCAGCAGCGCGGAGGTGGGATCTGGAAACACCATATATTTT | CASSAEVGSGNTIYF
TRBJ2-7 | . | . | TRBV6-5 | TGTGCCAGCGGGAGGGATAAGGGGGACGAGCAGTACTTC | CASGRDKGDEQYF
TRBJ2-7 | . | . | TRBV10-3 | TGTGCCATCAGTGAGTTTATTTACGAGCAGTACTTC | CAISEFIYEQYF
TRBJ1-2 | once | . | TRBV6-2/TRBV6-3 | TGTGCCAGCAGTCATCAGGTTCCCTATGGCTACACCTTC | CASSHQVPYGYTF
TRBJ2-5 | . | TRBD2 | TRBV3-1/TRBV3-2 | TGTGCCAGCAATTGGGGTAGCGGGCAAGAGACCCAGTACTTC | CASNWGSGQETQYF
TRBJ2-3 | . | . | TRBV7-8 | TGTGCCAGCAGCTTAAGGACTATTGGCCTCTCACAAATATCCACAGATACGCAGTATTTT | CASSLRTIGLSQISTDTQYF
TRBJ1-2 | once | . | TRBV5-4 | TGTGCCAGCAGCTTGGGAGGCTCGGGCGTGGAGGGACGCGGCTACACCTTC | CASSLGGSGVEGRGYTF
TRBJ2-7 | . | TRBD2 | TRBV5-4 | TGTGCCAGCAGTGGGCGGGGGGGCATAGACGAGCAGTACTTC | CASSGRGGIDEQYF
TRBJ2-4 | . | TRBD2 | TRBV27 | TGTGCCAGCAGTCCACGCCTAGCGGGGGGGCAAAACATTCAGTACTTC | CASSPRLAGGQNIQYF
TRBJ1-5 | . | . | TRBV4-3 | TGCGCCAGCAGCCAAGAAAACTCTGGGCCCCCATTCCGGCCCCAGCATTTT | CASSQENSGPPFRPQHF
TRBJ2-7 | . | TRBD1 | TRBV12-5 | TGTGCTAGTGGTCGGGACAGGGGAATATCAGGCTACGAGCAGTACTTC | CASGRDRGISGYEQYF
TRBJ2-7 | . | . | TRBV7-8 | TGTGCCAGCATTCCACAACCAAGCTCCTACGAGCAGTACTTC | CASIPQPSSYEQYF
TRBJ1-4 | . | TRBD1 | TRBV19 | TGTGCCAGTAGTGCCCAGGGGGGCCGGAATGAAAAACTGTTTTTT | CASSAQGGRNEKLFF
TRBJ2-7 | few | . | TRBV18 | TGTGCCAGCTCACCACGTCGGGAGGAGCAGTACTTC | CASSPRREEQYF
TRBJ1-1 | . | . | TRBV18 | TGTGCCAGCTCACCTGGTTCGCGGGCTTTGGGCACTGAAGCTTTCTTT | CASSPGSRALGTEAFF
TRBJ2-7 | . | TRBD1 | TRBV9 | TGTGCCAGCAGCGATAACCGGGACAGCCAGTTTTACGAGCAGTACTTC | CASSDNRDSQFYEQYF
TRBJ1-3 | once | . | TRBV6-5 | TGTGCCAGCAGCTTGGACAGAAGCTCTGGAAACACCATATATTTT | CASSLDRSSGNTIYF
TRBJ2-1 | . | TRBD1 | TRBV6-1 | TGTGCCAGCAGTGCCCTAACAGGGGGCTCCTACAATGAGCAGTTCTTC | CASSALTGGSYNEQFF
TRBJ2-1 | . | . | TRBV5-1 | TGCGCCAGCAGCTTGGGTGGCGCGGGGAGCTACAATGAGCAGTTCTTC | CASSLGGAGSYNEQFF
TRBJ2-3 | . | . | TRBV4-3 | TGCGCCAGCAGCCAAGATGGGTATCGGGGGTTAACAGATACGCAGTATTTT | CASSQDGYRGLTDTQYF